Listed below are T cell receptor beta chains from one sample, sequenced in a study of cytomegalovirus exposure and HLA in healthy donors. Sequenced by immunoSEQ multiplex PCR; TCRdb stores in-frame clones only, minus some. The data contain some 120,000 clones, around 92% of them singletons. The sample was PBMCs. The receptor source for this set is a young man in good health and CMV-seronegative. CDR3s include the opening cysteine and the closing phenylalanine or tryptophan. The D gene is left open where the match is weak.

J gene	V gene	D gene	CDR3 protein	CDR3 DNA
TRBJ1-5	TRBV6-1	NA	CASRTGTNNQPQHF	TGTGCCAGCAGAACCGGGACTAACAATCAGCCCCAGCATTTT
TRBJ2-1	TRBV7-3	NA	CASSPRGNLHNEQFF	TGTGCCAGCAGCCCTCGGGGGAATCTCCACAATGAGCAGTTCTTC
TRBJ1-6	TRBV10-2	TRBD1	CASSDPGGWSLHF	TGCGCCAGCAGTGACCCAGGGGGCTGGTCCCTCCACTTT
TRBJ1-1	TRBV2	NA	CASSDPGSPEAFF	TGTGCCAGCAGTGATCCGGGAAGTCCTGAAGCTTTCTTT
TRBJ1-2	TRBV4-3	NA	CASSQGIGGEGGYTF	TGCGCCAGCAGCCAAGGGATTGGGGGGGAGGGCGGCTACACCTTC
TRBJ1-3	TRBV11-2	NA	CASSPRSDSPSGNTIYF	TGTGCCAGCAGCCCCCGCTCGGACAGCCCTTCTGGAAACACCATATATTTT
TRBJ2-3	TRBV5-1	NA	CASSLTGRGDTQYF	TGCGCCAGCAGCTTGACAGGGCGAGGAGATACGCAGTATTTT
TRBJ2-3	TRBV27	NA	CASSLSTRSTDTQYF	TGTGCCAGCAGTTTATCCACCAGGAGCACAGATACGCAGTATTTT
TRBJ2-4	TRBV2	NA	CASSSDEDIQYF	TGTGCCAGCAGTTCAGACGAGGACATTCAGTACTTC
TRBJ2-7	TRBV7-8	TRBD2	CASSLVLAGAFYEQYF	TGTGCCAGCAGCTTAGTACTAGCGGGGGCCTTCTACGAGCAGTACTTC
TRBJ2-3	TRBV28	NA	CASSSYRVTDTQYF	TGTGCCAGCAGTTCGTACAGGGTAACAGATACGCAGTATTTT
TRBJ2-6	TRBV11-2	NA	CASSLAGGSSGANVLTF	TGTGCCAGCAGCTTAGCGGGTGGGAGCTCTGGGGCCAACGTCCTGACTTTC
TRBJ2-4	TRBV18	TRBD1	CASSPWGQGSEAKNIQYF	TGTGCCAGCTCACCATGGGGACAGGGATCGGAAGCCAAAAACATTCAGTACTTC
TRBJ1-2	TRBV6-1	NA	CATRGGGGYGYTF	TGTGCCACCCGGGGGGGAGGTGGCTATGGCTACACCTTC
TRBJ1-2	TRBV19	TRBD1	CASSIMGQIGGYTF	TGTGCCAGTAGTATAATGGGACAGATCGGGGGCTACACCTTC
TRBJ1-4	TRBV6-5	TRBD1	CASSYSTGGSEKLFF	TGTGCCAGCAGTTACTCGACAGGGGGTTCAGAAAAACTGTTTTTT
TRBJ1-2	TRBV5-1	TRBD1	CASSLARTGDLYGYTF	TGCGCCAGCAGCTTGGCCAGGACAGGAGATCTCTATGGCTACACCTTC
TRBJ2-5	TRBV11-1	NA	CASSQRQGLETQYF	TGTGCCAGCAGCCAAAGACAGGGACTGGAGACCCAGTACTTC
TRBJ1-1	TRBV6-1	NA	CASSEEGATEAFF	TGTGCCAGCAGTGAAGAGGGAGCCACTGAAGCTTTCTTT
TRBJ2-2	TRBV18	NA	CASSPRLGDTGELFF	TGTGCCAGCTCACCAAGGCTAGGGGACACCGGGGAGCTGTTTTTT
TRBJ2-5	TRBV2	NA	CASMKGGVWYF	TGTGCCAGCATGAAAGGAGGGGTCTGGTACTTC
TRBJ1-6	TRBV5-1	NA	CASSLRPTGEGFNSPLHF	TGCGCCAGCAGCTTGCGACCCACCGGGGAGGGGTTTAATTCACCCCTCCACTTT